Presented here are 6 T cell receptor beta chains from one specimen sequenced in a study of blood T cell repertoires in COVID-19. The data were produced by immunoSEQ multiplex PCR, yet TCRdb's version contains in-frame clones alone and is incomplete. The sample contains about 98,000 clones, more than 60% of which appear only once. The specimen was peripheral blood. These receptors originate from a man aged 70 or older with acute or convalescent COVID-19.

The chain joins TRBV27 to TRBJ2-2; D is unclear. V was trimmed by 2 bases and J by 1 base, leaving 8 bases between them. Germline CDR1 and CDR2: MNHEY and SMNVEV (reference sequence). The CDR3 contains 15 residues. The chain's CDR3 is CASSLIAVNTGELFF. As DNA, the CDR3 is TGTGCCAGCAGTTTAATAGCCGTGAACACCGGGGAGCTGTTTTTT.

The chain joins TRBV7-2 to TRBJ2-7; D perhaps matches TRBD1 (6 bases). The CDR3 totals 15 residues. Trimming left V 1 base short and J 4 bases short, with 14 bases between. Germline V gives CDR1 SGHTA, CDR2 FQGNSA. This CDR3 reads CASSLVGQTVYEQYF. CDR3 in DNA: TGTGCCAGCAGCTTAGTAGGACAGACAGTATACGAGCAGTACTTC.

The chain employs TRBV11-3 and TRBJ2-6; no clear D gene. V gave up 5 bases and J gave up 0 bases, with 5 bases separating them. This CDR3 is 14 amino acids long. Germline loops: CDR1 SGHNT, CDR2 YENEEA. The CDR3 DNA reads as TGTGCCAGCAGCCGAGGCTCTGGGGCCAACGTCCTGACTTTC. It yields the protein CASSRGSGANVLTF.

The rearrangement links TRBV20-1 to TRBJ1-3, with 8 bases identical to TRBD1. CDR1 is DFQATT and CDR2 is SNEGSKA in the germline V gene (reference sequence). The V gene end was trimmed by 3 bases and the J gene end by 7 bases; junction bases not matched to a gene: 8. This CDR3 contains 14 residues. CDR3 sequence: CSASGTGLRNTIYF. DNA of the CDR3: TGCAGTGCTAGTGGGACAGGCCTACGGAACACCATATATTTT.

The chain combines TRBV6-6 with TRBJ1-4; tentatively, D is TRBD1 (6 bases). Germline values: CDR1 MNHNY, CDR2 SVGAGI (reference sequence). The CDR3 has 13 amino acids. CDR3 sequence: CAMQGTRNEKLFF. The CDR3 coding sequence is TGTGCTATGCAGGGGACGCGCAATGAAAAACTGTTTTTT.

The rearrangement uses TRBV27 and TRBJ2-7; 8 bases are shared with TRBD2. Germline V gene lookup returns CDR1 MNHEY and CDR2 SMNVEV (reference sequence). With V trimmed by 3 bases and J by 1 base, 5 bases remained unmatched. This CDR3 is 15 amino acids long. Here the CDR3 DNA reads TGTGCCAGCAGTTTTTCAACTAGCGGATCCTACGAGCAGTACTTC. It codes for CASSFSTSGSYEQYF.